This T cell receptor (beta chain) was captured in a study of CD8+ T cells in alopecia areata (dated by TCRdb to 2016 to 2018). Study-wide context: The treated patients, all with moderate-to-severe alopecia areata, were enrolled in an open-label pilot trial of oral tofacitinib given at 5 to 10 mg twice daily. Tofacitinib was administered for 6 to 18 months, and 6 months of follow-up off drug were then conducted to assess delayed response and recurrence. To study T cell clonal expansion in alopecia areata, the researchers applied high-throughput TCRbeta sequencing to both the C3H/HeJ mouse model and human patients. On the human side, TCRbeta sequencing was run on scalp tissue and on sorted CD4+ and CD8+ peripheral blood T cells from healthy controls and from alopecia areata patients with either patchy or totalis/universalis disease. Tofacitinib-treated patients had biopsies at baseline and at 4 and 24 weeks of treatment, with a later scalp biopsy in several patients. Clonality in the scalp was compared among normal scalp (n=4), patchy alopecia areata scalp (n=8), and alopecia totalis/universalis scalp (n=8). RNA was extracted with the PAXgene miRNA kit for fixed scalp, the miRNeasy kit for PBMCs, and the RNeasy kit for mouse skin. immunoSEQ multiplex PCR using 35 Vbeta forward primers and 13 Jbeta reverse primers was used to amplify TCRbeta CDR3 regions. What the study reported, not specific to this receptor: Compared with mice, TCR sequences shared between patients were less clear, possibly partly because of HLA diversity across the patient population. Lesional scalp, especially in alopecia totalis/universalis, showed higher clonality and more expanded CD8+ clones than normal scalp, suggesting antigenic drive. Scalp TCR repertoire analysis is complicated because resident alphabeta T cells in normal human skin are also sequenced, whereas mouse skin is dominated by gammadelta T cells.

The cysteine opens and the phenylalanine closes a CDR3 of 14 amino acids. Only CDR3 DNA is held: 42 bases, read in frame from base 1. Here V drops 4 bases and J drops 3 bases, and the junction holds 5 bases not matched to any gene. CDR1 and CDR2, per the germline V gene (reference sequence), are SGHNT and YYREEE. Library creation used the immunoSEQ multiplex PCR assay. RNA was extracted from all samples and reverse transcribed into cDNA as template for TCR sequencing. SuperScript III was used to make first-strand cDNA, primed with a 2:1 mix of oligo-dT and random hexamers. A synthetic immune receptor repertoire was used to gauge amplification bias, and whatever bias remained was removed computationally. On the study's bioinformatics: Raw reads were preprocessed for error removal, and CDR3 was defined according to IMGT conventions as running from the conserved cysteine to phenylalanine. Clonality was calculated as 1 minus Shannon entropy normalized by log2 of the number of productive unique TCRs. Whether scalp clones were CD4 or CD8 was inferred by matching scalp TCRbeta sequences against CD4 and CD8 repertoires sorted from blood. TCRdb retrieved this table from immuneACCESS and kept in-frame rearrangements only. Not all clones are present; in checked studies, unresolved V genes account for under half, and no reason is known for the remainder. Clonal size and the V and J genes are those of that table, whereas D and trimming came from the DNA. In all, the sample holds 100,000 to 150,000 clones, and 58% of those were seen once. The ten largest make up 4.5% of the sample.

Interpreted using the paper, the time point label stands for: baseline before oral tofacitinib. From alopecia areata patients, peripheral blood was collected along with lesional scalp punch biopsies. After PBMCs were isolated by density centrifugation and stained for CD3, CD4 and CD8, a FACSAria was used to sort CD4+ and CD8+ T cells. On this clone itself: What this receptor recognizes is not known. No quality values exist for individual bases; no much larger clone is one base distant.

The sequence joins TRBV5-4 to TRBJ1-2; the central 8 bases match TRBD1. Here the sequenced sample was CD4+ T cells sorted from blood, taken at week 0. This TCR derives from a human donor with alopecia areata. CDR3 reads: CASSTGQGDYGYTF. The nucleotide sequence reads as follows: TGTGCCAGCAGCACAGGACAGGGCGACTATGGCTACACCTTC. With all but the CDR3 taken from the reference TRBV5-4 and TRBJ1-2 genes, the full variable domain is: ETGVTQSPTHLIKTRGQQVTLRCSSQSGHNTVSWYQQALGQGPQFIFQYYREEENGRGNFPPRFSGLQFPNYSSELNVNALELDDSALYLCASSTGQGDYGYTFGSGTRLTVV.